What follows are 11 T cell receptor beta chains derived from one specimen sequenced in a study of regulatory T cells in long-lasting Graves disease. Arm-PCR of CDR3 regions and iRepertoire HTBI primers were the basis on which TCR beta libraries were built. One entry per CDR3 protein, called by TCRdb with MiXCR from the multiplex PCR reads. The table lists hundreds of thousands of distinct CDR3 sequences, around 16% of them singletons, with around 25% in the top ten. Time point in this sample: newly diagnosed GD, antithyroid drugs for less than 3 months. Scientists built the TCR library using RNA that was extracted from PBMCs. Separately, the same data were catalogued under a study of T cells in Graves' hyperthyroidism and ophthalmopathy.

Here the sequenced sample was peripheral blood mononuclear cells (PBMCs), taken at new diagnosis, from a patient treated with antithyroid drugs. The receptors here all came from a woman aged 35-60 years with Graves disease.

This clonotype was found many times. The chain couples TRBV20-1 to TRBJ2-3; 7 bases align to TRBD1. The trim removed 4 bases at V and 1 base at J, leaving 2 bases unmatched. The germline gives CDR1 DFQATT, CDR2 SNEGSKA (reference sequence). This CDR3 has 13 amino acids. CDR3 in DNA: TGCAGTGCTACGGGACAGCGCACAGATACGCAGTATTTT. It codes for CSATGQRTDTQYF.

This clonotype was seen at least ten times. DNA for the CDR3: TGCAGCGTTGCCGCCCCAAGGGAGCAGTTCTTC. Translating gives CSVAAPREQFF. V usage is TRBV29-1 and J usage is TRBJ2-1; no firm D call. CDR3 length: 11 amino acids. Germline lookup yields CDR1 SQVTM and CDR2 ANQGSEA. V was trimmed by 4 bases and J by 10 bases, leaving 11 bases between them.

Ten or more counts support this clonotype. V is TRBV18 and J is TRBJ2-1, with no clear D. The germline V and J ends were trimmed by 0 bases and 8 bases, with 8 bases remaining between them. Germline values: CDR1 KGHSH, CDR2 LQKENI. CDR3 length equals 13 residues. The CDR3 nucleotides read TGTGCCAGCTCACCACCGGTTAGATATGAGCAGTTCTTC. It encodes CASSPPVRYEQFF.

This clonotype was seen many times. J is TRBJ2-3 and V is TRBV20-1; the D is unclear. V was cut by 8 bases and J by 5 bases, with 8 bases left in between. The CDR3 has 10 residues. CDR1 and CDR2 from the germline V gene are DFQATT and SNEGSKA (reference sequence). This CDR3 reads CSLRGDTQYF. As DNA, the CDR3 is TGCAGTCTACGAGGAGATACGCAGTATTTT.

This clonotype was recorded many times. The rearrangement links TRBV12-3 or TRBV12-4 to TRBJ1-1; 8 nucleotides agree with TRBD1. The CDR3 length is 15 residues. V lost 6 bases to trimming and J lost 4 bases; unmatched junction nucleotides: 10. The CDR3 spells CASREETGAATEAFF. The DNA of the CDR3 is TGTGCCAGCAGGGAAGAGACAGGGGCGGCCACTGAAGCTTTCTTT.

This clonotype occurred a few times. The J gene is TRBJ1-6, the V gene TRBV4-1, with no clear D. The ends were cut back, 0 bases at V and 9 bases at J, with 9 bases in the middle. CDR1 is MGHRA and CDR2 is YSYEKL in the germline V gene. The CDR3 is 14 residues long. CDR3 protein: CASSQEDRGSPLHF. In DNA form, the CDR3 reads TGCGCCAGCAGCCAAGAGGACCGGGGTTCACCCCTCCACTTT.

This chain uses TRBV4-1 with TRBJ2-1; TRBD2 matches 7 bases. The length of the CDR3 is 18 residues. Germline lookup yields CDR1 MGHRA and CDR2 YSYEKL. V lost 4 bases, J lost 6 bases, and 18 bases stayed unmatched. CDR3 loop: CASSRGASRGKGGNEQFF. As DNA, the CDR3 is TGCGCCAGCAGCCGAGGGGCTTCGCGGGGGAAGGGAGGCAATGAGCAGTTCTTC.

This chain uses TRBV6-1 with TRBJ2-1, with 10 bases lining up with TRBD1. The CDR3 is 15 residues long. The ends lost 7 bases at V and 1 base at J; junction bases unmatched: 4. CDR1 and CDR2 from the germline V gene are MNHNS and SASEGT. CDR3 DNA: TGTGCCAGCACCCCGGGACAGGGGTCCTACAATGAGCAGTTCTTC. Translating it yields CASTPGQGSYNEQFF.

The chain uses TRBV12-5 and TRBJ1-5, with 7 bases matching TRBD1. The germline gives CDR1 LGHNT, CDR2 FRNRAP. The CDR3 extends over 18 amino acids. The ends lost 6 bases at V and 6 bases at J; junction bases unmatched: 20. Here the CDR3 reads CASGSGGTDSYFRQPQHF. In DNA form, the CDR3 reads TGTGCTAGTGGGTCAGGCGGGACAGATTCCTATTTTCGTCAGCCCCAGCATTTT.

This clonotype has ten or more counts. The chain combines TRBV3-1 with TRBJ1-1, with D perhaps matching TRBD1 (5 bases). Germline V lookup: CDR1 LGHDT, CDR2 YNNKEL (reference sequence). CDR3 length equals 14 residues. V lost 7 bases and J lost 4, with 16 bases in between. CDR3 residues: CASTTGGGSTEAFF. Written as DNA, the CDR3 is TGTGCCAGCACCACGGGGGGAGGGAGCACTGAAGCTTTCTTT.

This clonotype occurred a few times. The chain links TRBV30 to TRBJ2-7, with D hard to call. V was shortened by 5 bases and J by 0 bases, with 5 bases between the two germline ends. There are 11 residues in the CDR3. Germline loops: CDR1 GTSNPN, CDR2 SVGIG (reference sequence). CDR3 in amino acids: CAWGGSYEQYF. The CDR3, as DNA: TGTGCCTGGGGCGGCTCCTACGAGCAGTACTTC.